This paragraph covers one T cell receptor (beta chain) sequence. As processed by the authors: Reference gene primer amplification gave nucleated cell count estimates. Produced via immunoSEQ multiplex PCR; TCRdb's table is partial and in-frame only. Clone size and the V and J calls come from that table; the DNA yielded D and trimming. The data contain some 170,000 clones, about 85% of them singletons. The data are from a study of blood T cell repertoires in COVID-19. In the study overall: T cells, B-cell-depleted T cells, or PBMCs provided the cDNA or gDNA that served as material.

With 5 bases removed from V and 1 base from J, the gap between germline ends came to 9 bases. The CDR3 loop spans 14 amino acids. Germline V gene data show CDR1 as MNHEY and CDR2 as SMNVEV (reference sequence). Recruitment covered about 25 US areas and drew participants whose ages spanned roughly 18 to 89 years. Each recovered donor of Cohort 3 presented with two negative PCRs, clearance, or symptom resolution. The receptor comes from a man aged 40-49 years who had recovered from COVID-19. Sample: PBMCs or T cells enriched from blood (not recorded which). The chain uses TRBV27 and TRBJ1-5; tentative D call: TRBD1 (5 bases). The CDR3 protein is CASSGRVSNQPQHF. CDR3 sequence (DNA): TGTGCCAGCAGTGGCAGGGTGAGCAATCAGCCCCAGCATTTT.